Shown below are 2 T cell receptor beta chains from a single sample sequenced in a study of blood T cell repertoires in COVID-19 (dated by TCRdb to the early 2020s). The receptor library was made with the immunoSEQ multiplex PCR assay. Held by TCRdb, this immuneACCESS table contains in-frame sequences only and omits some clones. Under half of the omission traces to an unresolved V gene where checked; the cause of the rest is unknown. In this sample the table shows 200,000 to 250,000 clones, about four fifths of which occur a single time. The ten largest clones take up 3% to 4% of the sample. Sequencing was carried out using peripheral blood. Receptor source: a woman of 80 years or more with acute or convalescent COVID-19.

This clone was observed at least ten times. The chain joins TRBV6-2 or TRBV6-3 to TRBJ1-2, with 8 bases aligning to TRBD1. J lost 8 bases, V lost 4 bases, and 9 bases had no gene match. Germline CDR1 MNHEY, CDR2 SVGEGT. The CDR3 extends over 14 amino acids. The CDR3 DNA sequence: TGTGCCAGCAGTTCCGCCCCAGGGGGCTGGGGCTACACCTTC. Amino acid sequence: CASSSAPGGWGYTF.

The rearrangement uses TRBV28 and TRBJ2-3; TRBD2 aligns across 12 bases. J was trimmed by 3 bases and V by 3 bases; bases with no gene match: 7. The CDR3 is made up of 17 amino acids. Germline CDR1 reads MDHEN; CDR2 reads SYDVKM. The CDR3 DNA is TGTGCCAGCAGTTTGGCTAGCGGGGGGGCTGGGACAGATACGCAGTATTTT. It codes for CASSLASGGAGTDTQYF.